The source of this TCR beta chain is a study of blood T cell repertoires in COVID-19. Generated by immunoSEQ multiplex PCR, the TCRdb table keeps only in-frame clones and is missing some. In the table there are around 300,000 clones, around nine tenths of which are singletons. V lost 4 bases and J lost 12, with 10 bases in between. The CDR3 is made up of 12 amino acids. Germline V CDR1 and CDR2: SNHLY, FYNNEI. The receptor was isolated from a woman aged 18-29 years who had recovered from COVID-19. Sequencing used PBMCs or T cells enriched from blood (not recorded which). The chain joins TRBV2 to TRBJ1-6; maybe TRBD1 (5 bases). The CDR3 region has the DNA TGTGCCAGCAGTGGGGACTGGGGACCCCTCCACTTT. Amino acids: CASSGDWGPLHF.